This entry lists 28 T cell receptor beta chains sequenced from one sample in a study of Ad26.COV2.S vaccination and SARS-CoV-2 variants. Regarding treatment: about 20 received Ad26.COV2.S at low or high dose, single or two shots; roughly five received placebo; per-sample allocation not given. Day 63 following the first vaccine or placebo injection was when the samples were taken. Libraries were prepared by immunoSEQ multiplex PCR; TCRdb keeps only in-frame clonotypes and omits some of them. Of around 340,000 clones in the sample, about 87% were seen once. This specimen was peripheral blood, taken in a trial of Ad26.COV2.S vaccine versus placebo. The receptors stem from a person between 18 and 59 years old who received the Ad26.COV2.S COVID-19 vaccine or a placebo.

V and J are TRBV27 and TRBJ2-6; D is uncertain. Germline V gene sequence: CDR1 MNHEY, CDR2 SMNVEV (reference sequence). CDR3 length: 15 residues. V dropped 5 bases and J dropped 0 bases, with 8 bases sitting between them. The CDR3 DNA reads TGTGCCAGCAGTCTGGATGTCTCTGGGGCCAACGTCCTGACTTTC. Its translation is CASSLDVSGANVLTF.

V gene TRBV4-2 combines with J gene TRBJ1-2, with D possibly TRBD1 on 6 matching bases. The germline V and J ends were trimmed by 0 bases and 5 bases, with 10 bases remaining between them. CDR1 is LGHNA and CDR2 is YNFKEQ in the germline V gene. CDR3 length equals 14 residues. This chain's CDR3 is CASSQDGQGYGYTF. The CDR3 DNA reads TGTGCCAGCAGCCAAGATGGCCAGGGGTATGGCTACACCTTC.

V and J are TRBV12-3 or TRBV12-4 and TRBJ1-2; D gene uncertain. This CDR3 has 9 residues. The V gene lost 4 bases and the J gene lost 14 bases, with 8 bases spanning the gap. The CDR3, as DNA: TGTGCCAGCAGTTCTCCGACTACCTTC. Protein: CASSSPTTF.

V gene TRBV5-6 combines with J gene TRBJ1-5; D is unclear. Germline CDR1 reads SGHDT; CDR2 reads YYEEEE. Between the trimmed V and J ends, which lost 2 bases and 1 base, there was a span of 7 bases. The CDR3 sequence is 14 residues long. The CDR3 bases are TGTGCCAGCAGCTTTGGGGTGAGCAATCAGCCCCAGCATTTT. Encoded protein: CASSFGVSNQPQHF.

The V gene is TRBV3-1 (or the pseudogene TRBV3-2), the J gene TRBJ1-6; 10 bases fit TRBD1. This CDR3 is 16 amino acids long. Germline-derived CDR1 and CDR2 are LGHDT and YNNKEL (reference sequence). With V trimmed by 4 bases and J by 7 bases, 7 bases remained unmatched. For the CDR3, the DNA is TGTGCCAGCAGCCTTCGCCGGGACAGGGGAAATTCACCCCTCCACTTT. It encodes CASSLRRDRGNSPLHF.

The rearrangement uses TRBV12-3 or TRBV12-4 and TRBJ2-7; 8 bases fit TRBD2. With V trimmed by 6 bases and J by 5 bases, 6 bases remained unmatched. CDR3 size: 13 residues. In DNA form, the CDR3 reads TGTGCCAGCAGCCTCCGGGGGGGGAACGAGCAGTACTTC. Translation: CASSLRGGNEQYF.

The rearrangement joins TRBV7-2 to TRBJ2-2; TRBD2 agrees at 13 bases. Per the germline V gene, CDR1 is SGHTA and CDR2 is FQGNSA. The trim removed 5 bases at V and 6 bases at J, leaving 6 bases unmatched. The CDR3 sequence is 16 residues long. In DNA form, the CDR3 reads TGTGCCAGCAGCACTAGCGGGGGGGCCGGGGCCGGGGAGCTGTTTTTT. This encodes CASSTSGGAGAGELFF.

The chain combines TRBV18 with TRBJ1-2; 10 nucleotides match TRBD1. CDR1 is KGHSH, CDR2 LQKENI, per germline. The junction had 9 bases not matched to a gene; V was cut back by 3 bases and J by 8 bases. The CDR3 is 15 amino acids. CDR3 amino acids: CASSPSGQGESGYTF. The CDR3 DNA is TGTGCCAGCTCACCGAGCGGACAGGGGGAGTCCGGCTACACCTTC.

The chain combines TRBV19 with TRBJ2-5, with D possibly being TRBD1 (6 bases). The CDR3 totals 15 residues. In germline, CDR1 is LNHDA, CDR2 SQIVND (reference sequence). With 5 bases removed from V and 5 bases from J, the gap between germline ends came to 18 bases. The CDR3 sequence is CASSSDRQVPETQYF. For the CDR3, the DNA is TGTGCCAGTAGTTCAGACCGACAGGTCCCGGAGACCCAGTACTTC. The variable domain in full, completed from reference TRBV19 and TRBJ2-5, reads DGGITQSPKYLFRKEGQNVTLSCEQNLNHDAMYWYRQDPGQGLRLIYYSQIVNDFQKGDIAEGYSVSREKKESFPLTVTSAQKNPTAFYLCASSSDRQVPETQYFGPGTRLLVL.

This clone was detected only once. V gene TRBV14 combines with J gene TRBJ1-6; 9 bases are a match to TRBD1. The trim removed 3 bases at V and 5 bases at J, leaving 5 bases unmatched. The germline V gene has CDR1 SGHDN and CDR2 FVKESK. The CDR3 runs to 16 residues. The CDR3 protein is CASSQRGQGHNSPLHF. Written as DNA, the CDR3 is TGTGCCAGCAGCCAGAGGGGACAGGGTCATAATTCACCCCTCCACTTT.

The genes are TRBV4-3 and TRBJ1-1, with unresolved D. V was pared by 0 bases and J by 4 bases, with 12 bases between. This CDR3 has 15 amino acids. The V gene's germline CDR1 is LGHNA and CDR2 YSLEER. The CDR3 nucleotides are TGCGCCAGCAGCCAAGATAGGGTATTAAGCACTGAAGCTTTCTTT. Protein sequence: CASSQDRVLSTEAFF.

The chain combines TRBV19 with TRBJ2-5, with 8 bases matching TRBD2. Germline V gives CDR1 LNHDA, CDR2 SQIVND (reference sequence). Trimming cost V 4 bases and J 3 bases; bases outside gene matches: 4. This CDR3 is built from 14 residues. CDR3: CASSNGGVEETQYF. The CDR3 DNA reads TGTGCCAGTAGTAACGGGGGGGTAGAAGAGACCCAGTACTTC.

The chain joins TRBV6-5 to TRBJ2-3; 8 bases agree with TRBD2. Trimming cost V 2 bases and J 5 bases; bases outside gene matches: 3. The CDR3 is made up of 14 amino acids. CDR1 and CDR2 (germline): MNHEY, SVGAGI. The CDR3 DNA reads as TGTGCCAGCAGTTACCGGGGGGGACAAGATACGCAGTATTTT. Translated, it gives CASSYRGGQDTQYF.

V usage is TRBV5-1 and J usage is TRBJ2-7; 7 positions agree with TRBD2. Germline values: CDR1 SGHRS, CDR2 YFSETQ. The CDR3 totals 16 residues. The ends lost 0 bases at V and 1 base at J; junction bases unmatched: 7. The CDR3 nucleotides read TGCGCCAGCAGCTTGGCTAGCGGATTCACGTCCTACGAGCAGTACTTC. It is translated as CASSLASGFTSYEQYF.

The genes are TRBV10-1 and TRBJ2-1; D is ambiguous. The length of the CDR3 is 14 residues. V shed 8 bases and J shed 5 bases, with 16 bases lying between them. The germline gives CDR1 WNHNN, CDR2 SYGVQD (reference sequence). The CDR3 region has the DNA TGCGCCAGCTTTGGTGAAGACAAAAACAATGAGCAGTTCTTC. Translation gives CASFGEDKNNEQFF.

CDR3 region: CASSSSGGPYYEQYF. The CDR3 region has the DNA TGTGCCAGCAGCTCCTCTGGTGGTCCCTACTACGAGCAGTACTTC. This chain links TRBV7-2 with TRBJ2-7; D uncertain. Germline CDR1 is SGHTA and CDR2 is FQGNSA. V was shortened by 4 bases and J by 3 bases, with 16 bases between the two germline ends. The CDR3 runs 15 residues.

V gene TRBV3-1 (or the pseudogene TRBV3-2) combines with J gene TRBJ2-1; D is undetermined. CDR1 LGHDT and CDR2 YNNKEL come from the germline V gene (reference sequence). The length of the CDR3 is 12 residues. Trimming cost V 1 base and J 15 bases, with 13 bases left between them. CDR3 loop: CASSQVWSKPFF. CDR3 coding DNA: TGTGCCAGCAGCCAAGTGTGGTCCAAGCCGTTCTTC.

The chain combines TRBV9 with TRBJ2-7; D possibly corresponds to TRBD2 (5 bases). The CDR3 is 13 amino acids. Trimming left V 3 bases short and J 1 base short, with 8 bases between. Germline-derived CDR1 and CDR2 are SGDLS and YYNGEE. CDR3 in DNA: TGTGCCAGCAGCGATGGGAGTTCCTACGAGCAGTACTTC. This gives the protein CASSDGSSYEQYF.

The rearrangement links TRBV5-1 to TRBJ1-1; TRBD1 agrees at 7 bases. The V and J ends lost 5 bases and 4 bases, in that order; junction bases with no gene match: 5. Germline CDR1 SGHRS, CDR2 YFSETQ. The CDR3 covers 13 residues. The CDR3 DNA reads as TGCGCCAGCAGGGAGAGGGACAGCACTGAAGCTTTCTTT. Translating it yields CASRERDSTEAFF.

The chain employs TRBV5-1 and TRBJ2-1; no reliable D call. The CDR3 has 13 amino acids. Germline lookup yields CDR1 SGHRS and CDR2 YFSETQ. Trimming removed 0 bases at V and 7 bases at J, with 8 bases between. CDR3 protein: CASSLAGRNEQFF. In DNA form, the CDR3 reads TGCGCCAGCAGCTTGGCCGGGCGGAATGAGCAGTTCTTC.

The rearrangement joins TRBV15 to TRBJ1-6; D not resolved. The CDR3 contains 15 residues. Germline V CDR1 and CDR2: LNHNV, YYDKDF (reference sequence). Trimming took 4 bases from V and 2 from J, leaving 9 bases between them. CDR3 protein: CATSKGQTYNSPLHF. The CDR3 DNA is TGTGCCACCAGCAAAGGCCAGACCTATAATTCACCCCTCCACTTT. The full variable domain, its missing parts supplied by reference TRBV15 and TRBJ1-6, is DAMVIQNPRYQVTQFGKPVTLSCSQTLNHNVMYWYQQKSSQAPKLLFHYYDKDFNNEADTPDNFQSRRPNTSFCFLDIRSPGLGDTAMYLCATSKGQTYNSPLHFGNGTRLTVT.

The rearrangement links TRBV18 to TRBJ2-5, with 10 bases matching TRBD1. CDR1 and CDR2 from the germline V gene are KGHSH and LQKENI. CDR3 length equals 16 residues. Trimming cost V 0 bases and J 4 bases; bases outside gene matches: 5. The DNA of the CDR3 is TGTGCCAGCTCACCACCAGCGACAGGGGGCGGAGAGACCCAGTACTTC. It specifies CASSPPATGGGETQYF.

This chain connects TRBV7-8 to TRBJ1-5; TRBD1 is a possible D gene (5 bases). V lost 5 bases and J 6 bases, leaving 17 bases between the germline ends. Germline lookup yields CDR1 SGHVS and CDR2 FQNEAQ. This CDR3 comprises 15 residues. Written as DNA, the CDR3 is TGTGCCAGCAGCGGGGCCTCCTCTTTGGGTCAGCCCCAGCATTTT. This translates into CASSGASSLGQPQHF.

This chain joins TRBV9 and TRBJ1-1; D is undetermined. Germline CDR1 and CDR2: SGDLS and YYNGEE. The CDR3 spans 12 residues. Trimming removed 3 bases from V and 4 bases from J, with 7 bases in between. The CDR3 DNA reads TGTGCCAGCAGCGGTGGGCTCACTGAAGCTTTCTTT. Translated: CASSGGLTEAFF.

About this clone itself: Other DNA sequences from this sample encode an identical CDR3 as well. V and J are TRBV6-2 or TRBV6-3 and TRBJ1-1; possibly TRBD1 for D (6 bases). The V gene's germline CDR1 is MNHEY and CDR2 SVGEGT. The CDR3 loop spans 13 amino acids. V lost 1 base to trimming and J lost 8 bases, with 11 bases between them. CDR3: CASSYFSGTEAFF. Written as DNA, the CDR3 is TGTGCCAGCAGTTACTTTAGTGGGACAGAAGCTTTCTTT.

This clone has just one count. The chain has TRBV7-2 and TRBJ2-3; 9 bases are shared with TRBD2. The V and J ends lost 9 bases and 5 bases, in that order; junction bases with no gene match: 12. CDR1 SGHTA and CDR2 FQGNSA come from the germline V gene. This CDR3 is built from 15 residues. CDR3 coding DNA: TGTGCCAGTGCCAGAGCGGGGGGAGAAGTAGATACGCAGTATTTT. Residues: CASARAGGEVDTQYF.

The chain uses TRBV5-4 and TRBJ2-2, with 9 bases lining up with TRBD2. With 2 bases clipped from V and 10 bases from J, the junction kept 9 bases outside the gene matches. CDR1 and CDR2 from the germline V gene are SGHNT and YYREEE (reference sequence). This CDR3 comprises 15 residues. CDR3 in amino acids: CASSLTSGPQMELFF. In DNA, the CDR3 is TGTGCCAGCAGCTTAACTAGCGGGCCTCAGATGGAGCTGTTTTTT.

The V call is TRBV19, the J call TRBJ1-1; 10 bases align to TRBD1. V gave up 4 bases and J gave up 7 bases; unmatched junction bases: 3. The germline V gene has CDR1 LNHDA and CDR2 SQIVND (reference sequence). This CDR3 contains 13 residues. CDR3 in amino acids: CASSRQGAGEAFF. CDR3 nucleotides: TGTGCCAGTAGTAGACAGGGGGCTGGTGAAGCTTTCTTT.